This entry concerns a single TCR beta chain. This clone was counted many times. Its antigen is currently not known. No much larger clone exists at a distance of one base, and base qualities are not known. The High Capacity cDNA Reverse Transcription Kit was used to reverse transcribe all of the isolated RNA, meaning that expressed TCRB transcripts were what got sequenced. Deep immunoSEQ sequencing was performed on naive, central memory and regulatory T cell samples, with an average of about 3.6 million total reads per sample. After sorted cells were lysed in RLT buffer, RNA was extracted with DNase-treated RNeasy Micro or Mini kits, with the choice depending on cell number. Each cell subset was processed separately to prevent cross-contamination, with patient and healthy donor samples processed together. Using the immunoSEQ multiplex PCR, TCRB sequences were amplified from cDNA into 87-bp fragments spanning the CDR3 region. Sequencing of the amplicons was performed on the Illumina HiSeq platform. In the paper's pipeline: PCR bias was corrected computationally using synthetic template baselines, and reads within Hamming distance 2 were collapsed, with unmergeable singletons discarded. Reads were aligned against IMGT so that V, D and J genes, CDR3 length and insertions or deletions at six rearrangement sites could be assigned. Within each subset, clonotype counts were normalized to sorted cell number, and only after that were true diversity and Gini coefficients computed with the tcR R package. The overlap coefficient, calculated on TCRB nucleotide sequences, was used to measure repertoire sharing. Out-of-frame TCRB sequences from naive cells were analyzed to stand in for the pre-selection repertoire. Held by TCRdb, this immuneACCESS table contains in-frame sequences only and omits some clones. Under half of the omission traces to an unresolved V gene where checked; the cause of the rest is unknown. The DNA was the basis for D and trimming; V, J and clone size are from that table. This sample lists 200,000 to 250,000 clones; 13% to 15% were detected once. Around 0.03% of the sample comes from the top ten.

V and J are truncated by 5 bases and 7 bases respectively, leaving an intervening sequence of 12 bases. CDR1 SEHNR and CDR2 FQNEAQ were looked up in the germline V gene (reference sequence). From the cysteine through the phenylalanine, the CDR3 covers 14 amino acids. CDR3 DNA only is kept here, 42 bases in frame from base 1. A single peripheral blood draw of roughly 0.11 L on average was collected from each donor into heparinised tubes. A BD FACSAria II was used to sort naive, central memory, regulatory and stem cell-like memory CD4+ T cells with a panel that included CD45RO, CCR7, CD25, CD127, CD95 and CD27. Every sorted population had a purity above 95%. PBMCs were isolated right away by Lymphoprep density gradient centrifugation and were stained directly, without culture. So that batch effects would be minimized, each experiment stained and sorted samples in pairs, pairing one healthy donor with one patient.

This specimen belongs to a study of beta chain features in type 1 diabetes (dated by TCRdb to between 2018 and 2020). A note on the overall study: No differences in mean age, gender distribution, total cell number or subset yield were found between patients and healthy donors. Across all samples, fewer than 130 million sorted cells were examined, and cell number per subset correlated strongly with RNA yield. The study compared the TCRB repertoires of sorted circulating CD4+ T cell subsets in recently diagnosed type 1 diabetes patients with those in matched healthy donors. Regulatory and stem cell-like memory subsets were isolated from only 8 patients and about eight healthy donors, whereas naive and central memory subsets came from all 28 donors.

The investigation overall reported the following: Patients with type 1 diabetes made fewer insertions and deleted more nucleotides at VDJ recombination sites, implying thymic rearrangement abnormalities. Naive, central memory and regulatory TCRB repertoires appeared to be more similar among patients than among healthy donors. Because the HLA sub-analyses included only small numbers of individuals, any influence of HLA type on TCRB rearrangement was left unresolved. Type 1 diabetes patients showed a moderate but significant shortening of TCRB CDR3 length in all four CD4+ subsets. Because cDNA was sequenced instead of genomic DNA, highly expressing activated cells could be over-represented, though the groups showed no difference in activation or CD3 levels. PCR might favor shorter templates, but patient and control samples were amplified and corrected together, so any skew would affect both groups equally.

The chain is encoded by TRBV7-9 joined to TRBJ1-6; no D gene can be assigned with confidence. This TCR derives from a woman in her 40s in good health. Sequenced material: naive CD4+ T cells from blood. This sample's cell subset or site label indicates: true naive CD4+ T cells. At the DNA level, the sequence is TGTGCCAGCAGCCGATACGGAGACAATTCACCCCTCCACTTT. Its product reads: CASSRYGDNSPLHF.